This entry lists 21 T cell receptor beta chains sequenced from one sample in a study of cytomegalovirus exposure and HLA in healthy donors listed by TCRdb under 2017. To prepare the library, the immunoSEQ multiplex PCR assay was applied. A mixture of 60 forward primers for TCR Vbeta segments and 13 reverse primers for TCR Jbeta segments was used in the multiplex PCR. Imported from immuneACCESS, the table was reduced by TCRdb to in-frame sequences with V and J called. These copies leave out some clones; in studies compared against another copy, an unresolved V gene accounts for under half, and the cause of the remainder is not known. The sample yields about 150,000 clones; 80% were counted once. The top ten hold around 13% of the sample. Material: PBMCs. Receptors originate from a man aged 25-45 years in good health and CMV-seropositive.

The CDR3 region is CASSTTGGNVYGYTF. CDR3 sequence (DNA): TGTGCCAGCAGCACAACAGGGGGTAACGTCTATGGCTACACCTTC. The chain joins TRBV7-8 to TRBJ1-2; TRBD1 matches at 8 bases. The V gene end was trimmed by 5 bases and the J gene end by 4 bases; junction bases not matched to a gene: 9. CDR1 is SGHVS and CDR2 is FQNEAQ in the germline V gene. The CDR3 has 15 amino acids. The variable domain in full, completed from reference TRBV7-8 and TRBJ1-2, reads GAGVSQSPRYKVAKRGQDVALRCDPISGHVSLFWYQQALGQGPEFLTYFQNEAQLDKSGLPSDRFFAERPEGSVSTLKIQRTQQEDSAVYLCASSTTGGNVYGYTFGSGTRLTVV.

V and J are TRBV9 and TRBJ2-3, with TRBD2 as a possible D gene (6 bases). CDR3 length: 15 residues. Trimming left V 5 bases short and J 1 base short, with 14 bases between. The germline V gene encodes CDR1 SGDLS and CDR2 YYNGEE. The CDR3 DNA is TGTGCCAGCAGTCGGTACGGGAGAGGCACAGATACGCAGTATTTT. This codes for CASSRYGRGTDTQYF.

The chain has TRBV6-4 and TRBJ2-1; TRBD2 aligns across 8 bases. The V and J ends lost 6 bases and 0 bases, in that order; junction bases with no gene match: 4. The CDR3 contains 15 residues. Germline CDR1 is MRHNA and CDR2 is SNTAGT. CDR3 nucleotide sequence: TGTGCCAGCAGCACTAGCGGAAGCTCCTACAATGAGCAGTTCTTC. Its protein product is CASSTSGSSYNEQFF.

As to this clone: The sample carries other DNA sequences with the same CDR3. This chain connects TRBV28 to TRBJ2-7; TRBD2 aligns across 7 bases. V shed 1 base, J shed 7 bases, and the junction held 1 base outside the gene matches. The CDR3 runs 12 residues. The germline V gene has CDR1 MDHEN and CDR2 SYDVKM. The CDR3 sequence: CASSLSGGEQYF. CDR3 coding DNA: TGTGCCAGCAGTTTATCGGGGGGAGAGCAGTACTTC.

This sequence joins TRBV5-1 and TRBJ2-7, with 7 bases matching TRBD2. The CDR3 covers 14 residues. The V gene end was trimmed by 0 bases and the J gene end by 0 bases; junction bases not matched to a gene: 0. Germline CDR1 and CDR2: SGHRS and YFSETQ. CDR3 loop: CASSLGTSSYEQYF. For the CDR3, the DNA is TGCGCCAGCAGCTTGGGGACTAGCTCCTACGAGCAGTACTTC.

J is TRBJ1-2 and V is TRBV29-1; D is uncertain. Germline CDR1 is SQVTM and CDR2 is ANQGSEA. With 8 bases removed from V and 2 bases from J, the gap between germline ends came to 9 bases. The CDR3 sequence is 11 residues long. The CDR3, as DNA: TGCAGCACCTGGAGCAACTATGGCTACACCTTC. The encoded protein is CSTWSNYGYTF.

The chain carries TRBV28 and TRBJ1-1; D possibly corresponds to TRBD1 (6 bases). The germline V gene has CDR1 MDHEN and CDR2 SYDVKM. CDR3 length equals 15 residues. Trimming pared 6 bases from V and 6 bases from J, leaving 20 bases between. The CDR3, as DNA: TGTGCCAGCAGCCTCAGGGCCCGGGGGGCCCCTGAAGCTTTCTTT. Its protein is CASSLRARGAPEAFF.

The rearrangement joins TRBV10-3 to TRBJ1-2; D possibly corresponds to TRBD1 (5 bases). Germline CDR1 and CDR2: ENHRY and SYGVKD. The CDR3 sequence is 14 residues long. The V and J ends lost 2 bases and 6 bases respectively, with 13 bases between them. CDR3 amino acids: CAISETGVGDGYTF. The CDR3 DNA reads TGTGCCATCAGTGAGACAGGCGTTGGGGATGGCTACACCTTC.

V usage is TRBV6-6 and J usage is TRBJ1-5; TRBD1 is a possible D gene (6 bases). V gave up 8 bases and J gave up 3 bases, with 11 bases separating them. Per the germline V gene, CDR1 is MNHNY and CDR2 is SVGAGI (reference sequence). This CDR3 is built from 13 residues. CDR3 coding DNA: TGTGCCAGCGTCGGGACACTCAATCAGCCCCAGCATTTT. This sequence encodes CASVGTLNQPQHF.

The V and J genes are TRBV5-1 and TRBJ2-7; D gene unclear. CDR3 size: 12 residues. The V gene's germline CDR1 is SGHRS and CDR2 YFSETQ. Trimming left V 5 bases short and J 7 bases short, with 13 bases between. The CDR3 reads CASREYAEEQYF. The DNA for the CDR3 is TGCGCCAGCAGGGAGTATGCGGAGGAGCAGTACTTC.

The chain combines TRBV29-1 with TRBJ2-5; TRBD2 is a possible D gene (7 bases). Trimming stripped 0 bases from V and 5 bases from J, with 22 bases between. The V gene's germline CDR1 is SQVTM and CDR2 ANQGSEA. The CDR3 spans 17 residues. Written as DNA, the CDR3 is TGCAGCGTTGAAGATAGCCAGCGGGGATCAACAGGGGAGACCCAGTACTTC. This codes for CSVEDSQRGSTGETQYF.

V gene TRBV7-8 combines with J gene TRBJ2-7; a weak D match, TRBD2 (6 bases). This CDR3 is built from 14 residues. Germline CDR1 is SGHVS and CDR2 is FQNEAQ. V was pared by 2 bases and J by 6 bases, with 14 bases between. Written as DNA, the CDR3 is TGTGCCAGCAGCTTATCGTTTTTGCGGGGCGAGCAGTACTTC. This encodes CASSLSFLRGEQYF.

This chain connects TRBV7-6 to TRBJ2-7, with D perhaps matching TRBD1 (6 bases). V gave up 6 bases and J gave up 0 bases, with 9 bases separating them. Germline V gene data show CDR1 as SGHVS and CDR2 as FNYEAQ. The CDR3 runs to 13 residues. The DNA for the CDR3 is TGTGCCAGCAGTACACAGGGCTCCTACGAGCAGTACTTC. This gives the protein CASSTQGSYEQYF.

This clone has only a few counts. This chain links TRBV11-3 with TRBJ2-1; TRBD2 agrees at 10 bases. CDR3 length: 15 residues. Germline-derived CDR1 and CDR2 are SGHNT and YENEEA. V dropped 4 bases and J dropped 4; count of bases not matched to a gene: 4. This CDR3 is CASSSSGREYNEQFF. The CDR3 DNA reads TGTGCCAGCAGCTCGAGCGGGAGGGAGTACAATGAGCAGTTCTTC.

J is TRBJ1-5 and V is TRBV5-6, with a possible D match to TRBD1 (5 bases). The germline CDR1 and CDR2 sequences are SGHDT and YYEEEE. The CDR3 runs to 14 residues. The germline V and J ends were trimmed by 1 base and 7 bases, with 12 bases remaining between them. The CDR3 loop reads CASSLKGFGQPQHF. DNA of the CDR3: TGTGCCAGCAGCTTGAAGGGGTTCGGGCAGCCCCAGCATTTT.

V and J are TRBV4-2 and TRBJ2-3; the match to TRBD2 covers 9 bases. The CDR3 covers 18 residues. V lost 1 base and J lost 5; bases outside the gene matches: 13. CDR1 is LGHNA, CDR2 YNFKEQ, per germline. The CDR3 nucleotides read TGTGCCAGCAGCCAAGTCGGGCCTAGCGGGACCTCGGGAGATACGCAGTATTTT. Translated: CASSQVGPSGTSGDTQYF.

This chain uses TRBV28 with TRBJ2-7, with a possible D match to TRBD2 (6 bases). Between the trimmed V and J ends, which lost 6 bases and 12 bases, there was a span of 18 bases. The CDR3 is 12 residues long. Germline lookup yields CDR1 MDHEN and CDR2 SYDVKM. The CDR3 sequence is CASSQPGLETYF. In DNA form, the CDR3 reads TGTGCCAGCAGCCAACCGGGACTGGAGACGTACTTC.

V gene TRBV29-1 combines with J gene TRBJ2-2, with 10 bases lining up with TRBD2. This CDR3 is built from 14 residues. Trimming at V came to 6 bases and at J to 6 bases, leaving 7 bases not matched to a gene. From germline, CDR1 is SQVTM and CDR2 ANQGSEA. The DNA for the CDR3 is TGCAGCGTCAGAAGCGGGAGGGCATCCGGGGAGCTGTTTTTT. Translated: CSVRSGRASGELFF.

The V gene is TRBV18, the J gene TRBJ2-7, with 7 bases identical to TRBD2. This CDR3 comprises 14 residues. Germline-derived CDR1 and CDR2 are KGHSH and LQKENI. Losses at the gene ends were 6 bases for V and 6 bases for J; bases not matched to a gene: 11. The DNA of the CDR3 is TGTGCCAGCTCCCGGGACGTCAGGGAGGGCGAGCAGTACTTC. This encodes CASSRDVREGEQYF.

The chain carries TRBV25-1 and TRBJ2-1, with 12 bases matching TRBD2. Losses at the gene ends were 4 bases for V and 4 bases for J; bases not matched to a gene: 2. Germline lookup yields CDR1 MGHDK and CDR2 SYGVNS. This CDR3 spans 15 amino acids. The CDR3 is CASSGTSGIYNEQFF. CDR3 in DNA: TGTGCCAGCAGTGGGACTAGCGGGATTTACAATGAGCAGTTCTTC.

The rearrangement links TRBV10-3 to TRBJ1-5, with 8 bases fitting TRBD1. The germline gives CDR1 ENHRY, CDR2 SYGVKD. Trimming removed 0 bases from V and 5 bases from J; junction bases left unmatched: 6. This CDR3 has 16 amino acids. CDR3 DNA sequence: TGTGCCATCAGTGAGTCAAACAGGGGGGGTGATCAGCCCCAGCATTTT. Its translation is CAISESNRGGDQPQHF.